A single sample is the source of the 29 T cell receptor beta chains below, sequenced in a study of low-dose radiotherapy and immunotherapy resistance in tumors (dated by TCRdb to 2021 to 2024). The sample's time point, from its label and the paper: after trial treatment. What the treatment or condition label conveys for this sample: LDRT plus nivolumab, ipilimumab, low-dose cyclophosphamide and aspirin (RACIN trial). Sequencing took place on an Illumina HiSeq 2500. To make first-strand cDNA, Superscript III was used along with a set of TRAV- and TRBV-specific primers so that both the TCRalpha and TCRbeta chains were covered. TCRs were amplified with Phusion for around 21 PCR cycles, with a constant-region primer paired with the adapter attached to the V primers. The public sequencing data were trimmed at Q25 with fastp and processed into clonotypes with MiXCR by TCRdb, which kept only in-frame beta chains. Rows are combined by CDR3 protein, so each entry shows the most common genes and DNA. Present in this sample are tens of thousands of distinct CDR3 sequences, 20% to 30% of which were seen just once. The ten largest clones represent about a tenth of the sample.

The specimen comprised PBMCs, sampled after low-dose radiotherapy plus immunotherapy. These receptors originate from a male donor with prostate cancer.

In this sample, this clonotype turned up many times. This rearrangement joins TRBV20-1 to TRBJ2-1; D is possibly TRBD2 (5 bases). Germline V CDR1 and CDR2: DFQATT, SNEGSKA (reference sequence). Between the trimmed V and J ends, which lost 1 base and 4 bases, there was a span of 20 bases. The CDR3 is 17 amino acids. The CDR3 here is CSARVSLTSSGYNEQFF. In nucleotides, the CDR3 is TGCAGTGCTAGAGTTTCCCTGACTTCCTCGGGGTACAATGAGCAGTTCTTC.

This clonotype came up many times. V is TRBV11-3 and J is TRBJ2-1, with TRBD2 as a possible D gene (5 bases). The CDR3 contains 15 residues. Germline V gene data show CDR1 as SGHNT and CDR2 as YENEEA. The ends were cut back, 5 bases at V and 2 bases at J, with 13 bases in the middle. The CDR3 DNA is TGTGCCAGCAGCCCCGGAGGTGGGCCCTACAATGAGCAGTTCTTC. Translating gives CASSPGGGPYNEQFF.

This clonotype was recorded many times. The chain combines TRBV11-2 with TRBJ2-1, with TRBD2 matching over 12 bases. The germline gives CDR1 SGHAT, CDR2 FQNNGV. With 5 bases clipped from V and 7 bases from J, the junction kept 9 bases outside the gene matches. The CDR3 totals 16 residues. CDR3 residues: CASSPLLAGGANEQFF. DNA for the CDR3: TGTGCCAGCAGCCCACTTCTAGCGGGGGGGGCGAATGAGCAGTTCTTC.

This clonotype was observed at least ten times. This chain connects TRBV27 to TRBJ2-1, with 10 bases matching TRBD2. The trim removed 6 bases at V and 5 bases at J, leaving 4 bases unmatched. CDR1 is MNHEY and CDR2 is SMNVEV in the germline V gene (reference sequence). CDR3 length: 14 amino acids. CDR3 loop: CASRRTSGNNEQFF. For the CDR3, the DNA is TGTGCCAGCAGGCGGACTAGCGGAAACAATGAGCAGTTCTTC.

In its sample, this clonotype was seen many times. V gene TRBV5-1 combines with J gene TRBJ2-2; D is ambiguous. Trimming cost V 7 bases and J 2 bases, with 12 bases left between them. Germline values: CDR1 SGHRS, CDR2 YFSETQ. The CDR3 has 14 residues. CDR3 bases: TGCGCCAGCGGTCTGCCAGTTAACACCGGGGAGCTGTTTTTT. Translating gives CASGLPVNTGELFF.

This clonotype occurred a few times. The V call is TRBV19, the J call TRBJ2-2; the D is unclear. The CDR3 extends over 11 amino acids. Deletions cut 6 bases from V and 6 bases from J, with 5 bases between. Germline V gene sequence: CDR1 LNHDA, CDR2 SQIVND (reference sequence). Here the CDR3 reads CASSMSGELFF. CDR3 bases: TGTGCCAGTAGCATGTCCGGGGAGCTGTTTTTT.

In this sample, this clonotype turned up many times. The J gene is TRBJ2-7, the V gene TRBV3-1; D is unresolved. Between the trimmed V and J ends, which lost 5 bases and 1 base, there was a span of 3 bases. Germline CDR1 reads LGHDT; CDR2 reads YNNKEL (reference sequence). This CDR3 is 11 amino acids long. CDR3 nucleotides: TGTGCCAGCAGCGGATCCTACGAGCAGTACTTC. Its protein product is CASSGSYEQYF.

This clonotype was seen at least ten times. The chain carries TRBV12-3 or TRBV12-4 and TRBJ2-1; D possibly matches TRBD1 or TRBD2 (5 bases each). Trimming stripped 5 bases from V and 4 bases from J, with 18 bases between. The CDR3 has 16 residues. CDR3 bases: TGTGCCAGCAGTCTACCTGGGGGTGGCCGTTACAATGAGCAGTTCTTC. It is translated as CASSLPGGGRYNEQFF.

This clonotype was counted many times. The CDR3 here is CASSDQTGNSPLHF. CDR3 sequence (DNA): TGTGCCAGCAGTGACCAGACAGGCAATTCACCCCTCCACTTT. The chain uses TRBV25-1 and TRBJ1-6; weak D call: TRBD1 (6 bases). The length of the CDR3 is 14 residues. Between the trimmed V and J ends, which lost 3 bases and 7 bases, there was a span of 10 bases. The germline gives CDR1 MGHDK, CDR2 SYGVNS.

This clonotype was detected ten times or more. This chain connects TRBV3-1 to TRBJ2-1; TRBD2 matches 9 bases. Looked up from germline, CDR1 is LGHDT and CDR2 is YNNKEL (reference sequence). The CDR3 spans 14 residues. Unmatched junction bases numbered 8, after V lost 4 bases and J lost 10 bases. Here the CDR3 reads CASSPWGLAEEQFF. The CDR3 DNA is TGTGCCAGCAGCCCCTGGGGACTAGCCGAGGAGCAGTTCTTC.

This clonotype showed up many times. The chain uses TRBV28 and TRBJ2-7, with 9 nucleotides matching TRBD1. The CDR3 sequence is 15 residues long. CDR1 and CDR2 (germline): MDHEN, SYDVKM. Trimming took 5 bases from V and 1 from J; bases not matched to a gene: 6. The DNA for the CDR3 is TGTGCCAGCAGTGGGGACAGGGTGGGGTCCTACGAGCAGTACTTC. Residues: CASSGDRVGSYEQYF.

This clonotype was counted many times. The V gene is TRBV2, the J gene TRBJ2-5; D perhaps matches TRBD1 (6 bases). CDR3 length: 15 residues. CDR1 and CDR2 from the germline V gene are SNHLY and FYNNEI. Trimming cost V 0 bases and J 5 bases, with 13 bases left between them. Here the CDR3 DNA reads TGTGCCAGCAGTGAAGCGCTGGGGGCTGGCGAGACCCAGTACTTC. Its protein product is CASSEALGAGETQYF.

By share, this clonotype counts as large. The chain is built from TRBV20-1 and TRBJ2-1; the D gene could be TRBD1 or TRBD2 (5 bases each). This CDR3 spans 16 amino acids. V gave up 0 bases and J gave up 7 bases, with 19 bases separating them. CDR1 and CDR2 (germline): DFQATT, SNEGSKA (reference sequence). CDR3 in amino acids: CSARDPGPPGWNEQFF. The CDR3 DNA follows: TGCAGTGCTAGAGATCCGGGACCCCCAGGGTGGAATGAGCAGTTCTTC.

This clonotype was recorded many times. V and J are TRBV7-2 and TRBJ1-2; no reliable D call. Trimming shortened V by 5 bases and J by 8 bases, and 12 bases separated the two germline ends. CDR1 and CDR2 from the germline V gene are SGHTA and FQGNSA. The CDR3 spans 12 residues. CDR3 in amino acids: CASSPGYRGYTF. CDR3 sequence (DNA): TGTGCCAGCAGCCCCGGTTACCGGGGCTACACCTTC.

This chain joins TRBV5-4 and TRBJ2-3, with TRBD2 matching 9 bases. Germline lookup yields CDR1 SGHNT and CDR2 YYREEE (reference sequence). The CDR3 runs 20 residues. Unmatched junction bases numbered 16, after V lost 1 base and J lost 1 base. The CDR3 protein is CASSLSSWRGGDEGTDTQYF. CDR3 nucleotide sequence: TGTGCCAGCAGCTTGAGTAGTTGGCGGGGGGGCGATGAGGGCACAGATACGCAGTATTTT.

This chain connects TRBV11-2 to TRBJ1-6; D gene uncertain. Trimming cost V 5 bases and J 8 bases, with 16 bases left between them. The CDR3 covers 15 residues. The V gene's germline CDR1 is SGHAT and CDR2 FQNNGV. This CDR3 reads CASSPLVGRDSPLHF. In nucleotides, the CDR3 is TGTGCCAGCAGCCCCTTGGTAGGGAGGGATTCACCCCTCCACTTT.

This clonotype was counted ten times or more. The genes are TRBV29-1 and TRBJ1-2; 7 bases agree with TRBD1. This CDR3 region has 14 residues. Trimming took 4 bases from V and 4 from J; bases not matched to a gene: 9. Looked up from germline, CDR1 is SQVTM and CDR2 is ANQGSEA. DNA for the CDR3: TGCAGCGTTGCCCGGGACAGCCCAATCTATGGCTACACCTTC. Its protein product is CSVARDSPIYGYTF.

This clonotype has ten or more counts. The CDR3 sequence: CASSLDRGGNIQYF. The CDR3 DNA is TGTGCCAGCAGCCTTGACAGGGGGGGAAACATTCAGTACTTC. The chain couples TRBV28 to TRBJ2-4; 9 positions agree with TRBD1. With 6 bases clipped from V and 6 bases from J, the junction kept 6 bases outside the gene matches. The V gene's germline CDR1 is MDHEN and CDR2 SYDVKM. The CDR3 length is 14 residues.

This clonotype has ten or more counts. The chain employs TRBV12-3 or TRBV12-4 and TRBJ1-2, with D possibly being TRBD1 (6 bases). Trimming shortened V by 2 bases and J by 4 bases, and 11 bases separated the two germline ends. This CDR3 region has 14 residues. The CDR3 bases are TGTGCCAGCAGTTTAATGGACAGCTCCTATGGCTACACCTTC. Its translation is CASSLMDSSYGYTF.

This clonotype was recorded at least ten times. The chain employs TRBV27 and TRBJ2-7; unclear D gene. V shed 6 bases and J shed 2 bases, with 17 bases lying between them. CDR1 MNHEY and CDR2 SMNVEV come from the germline V gene (reference sequence). The CDR3 is made up of 15 amino acids. CDR3 sequence reads: CASRQSWTDTYEQYF. The CDR3 DNA sequence: TGTGCCAGCAGGCAATCTTGGACGGATACCTACGAGCAGTACTTC.

This clonotype was detected only once. The rearrangement joins TRBV11-2 to TRBJ2-3; D is perhaps TRBD2 (6 bases). From germline, CDR1 is SGHAT and CDR2 FQNNGV. V was cut by 3 bases and J by 5 bases, with 9 bases left in between. The CDR3 covers 13 residues. The CDR3 is CASSFMGGDTQYF. The CDR3 nucleotides are TGTGCCAGCAGCTTTATGGGAGGAGATACGCAGTATTTT.

This clonotype has a handful of counts. The chain carries TRBV27 and TRBJ2-7, with 10 positions matching TRBD2. This CDR3 is 14 amino acids long. Unmatched junction bases numbered 5, after V lost 2 bases and J lost 7 bases. The germline V gene encodes CDR1 MNHEY and CDR2 SMNVEV (reference sequence). The chain's CDR3 is CASSLGGLAVEQYF. CDR3 in DNA: TGTGCCAGCAGTTTAGGAGGACTAGCGGTAGAGCAGTACTTC.

The V gene is TRBV5-1, the J gene TRBJ1-1; D possibly corresponds to TRBD1 (5 bases). Germline values: CDR1 SGHRS, CDR2 YFSETQ. Trimming removed 0 bases from V and 1 base from J, with 10 bases in between. The CDR3 extends over 15 amino acids. CDR3 region: CASSLEVGPNTEAFF. Here the CDR3 DNA reads TGCGCCAGCAGCTTGGAGGTGGGGCCGAACACTGAAGCTTTCTTT.

This clonotype was seen ten or more times. The V and J genes are TRBV28 and TRBJ1-1; maybe TRBD1 (5 bases). This CDR3 has 15 residues. CDR1 and CDR2 (germline): MDHEN, SYDVKM. Trimming cost V 3 bases and J 1 base, with 12 bases left between them. CDR3 nucleotide sequence: TGTGCCAGCAGTTTCGCGAGGGGCGCGAACACTGAAGCTTTCTTT. Amino acid sequence: CASSFARGANTEAFF.

This clonotype was observed a few times. A far larger clone is just one base off, so this is likely a read error. This rearrangement joins TRBV5-8 to TRBJ1-1; D may be TRBD1 (6 bases). From germline, CDR1 is SGHTS and CDR2 YDEGEE. CDR3 length: 15 amino acids. The CDR3: CVSSIGQSVNTEAFF. CDR3 in DNA: TGTGTCAGCAGCATCGGACAGAGTGTGAACACTGAAGCTTTCTTT.

This clonotype showed up many times. CDR3 in amino acids: CASRTEAGGPDTQYF. The CDR3, as DNA: TGTGCCAGCAGGACGGAAGCGGGAGGGCCAGATACGCAGTATTTT. The V and J genes are TRBV6-2 or TRBV6-3 and TRBJ2-3; 10 bases agree with TRBD2. The CDR3 totals 15 residues. The germline CDR1 and CDR2 sequences are MNHEY and SVGEGT. J was trimmed by 4 bases and V by 6 bases; bases with no gene match: 7.

This clonotype was counted ten times or more. V gene TRBV9 combines with J gene TRBJ2-3; D assignment may be TRBD1 or TRBD2 (5 bases each). The CDR3 is 16 amino acids. Trimming took off 2 bases at V and 5 bases at J, with 18 bases between the two ends. Per the germline V gene, CDR1 is SGDLS and CDR2 is YYNGEE. The CDR3 DNA reads TGTGCCAGCAGCGTCAGGACGAAAACAGGAGGAGATACGCAGTATTTT. Translated, it gives CASSVRTKTGGDTQYF.

This clonotype was detected many times. The chain employs TRBV12-3 or TRBV12-4 and TRBJ2-1; 8 nucleotides align to TRBD2. This CDR3 region has 15 residues. V was pared by 6 bases and J by 0 bases, with 4 bases of the junction left unmatched. The CDR3 DNA follows: TGTGCCAGCAGGTATAGCGGGACCTCCTACAATGAGCAGTTCTTC. This translates into CASRYSGTSYNEQFF.

With respect to this clonotype: A far larger clone lies a single base away; this is likely a read error. CDR3 coding DNA: TGTGCCATCCTCCGGGGATCCTACGAGCAGTTCTTC. It yields the protein CAILRGSYEQFF. This chain uses TRBV2 with TRBJ2-1; perhaps TRBD2 as D (5 bases). Germline V lookup: CDR1 SNHLY, CDR2 FYNNEI. The CDR3 is made up of 12 amino acids. With 10 bases removed from V and 10 bases from J, the gap between germline ends came to 17 bases.